The clone carrying this T cell receptor beta chain was seen only once. Its target is not known. Deep-level running was used for the assay. Profiling relied on immunoSEQ multiplex PCR, and the TCRdb table lists in-frame clones only, not all of them. The sample lists some 700,000 clones; about 92% were seen once. This CDR3 region has 12 residues. The V gene's germline CDR1 is MNHEY and CDR2 SMNVEV (reference sequence). Trimming removed 6 bases from V and 11 bases from J; junction bases left unmatched: 9. The data were taken from a study of shared clonotypes between healthy human individuals. Study findings and constraints: Some clonotypes were shared by all four sorted-subset donors, while others were not shared. The non-shared ones had lower generation probabilities than the shared ones.

Every donor was a Caucasian adult from Nashville, Tennessee. This rearrangement joins TRBV27 to TRBJ2-7; 8 nucleotides line up with TRBD1. Source material: memory CD8+ T cells from PBMCs. The subset here: CD45RO+ cells pooled with CCR7-negative TemRA cells. The origin of this receptor is a man aged 18-30 years in good health. Some clones in this sample may be carry-over from other donors' samples. The CDR3 loop reads CASSPGQGSEYF. In nucleotides, the CDR3 is TGTGCCAGCAGCCCAGGACAGGGTAGCGAGTACTTC.